The 20 T cell receptor beta chains given below trace back to one sample, sequenced in a study of CD8 T cells in ankylosing spondylitis. General study points: Blood of patients with ankylosing spondylitis appeared to be characterized by a TCR beta motif of several highly homologous variants.

A single record per CDR3 protein comes from TCRdb applying MiXCR to the 5' RACE reads. The sample has 220,000 or so distinct CDR3 sequences; approximately 20% are singletons. These receptors have no known antigen. The sequenced sample consisted of blood, either unsorted or a sorted T cell fraction (not recorded which). The source is a male donor with ankylosing spondylitis.

This clonotype was seen a few times. This chain connects TRBV20-1 to TRBJ2-7; 7 nucleotides align to TRBD2. V trimming: 6 bases; J trimming: 3 bases; junction bases outside the gene matches: 11. Germline loops: CDR1 DFQATT, CDR2 SNEGSKA (reference sequence). The CDR3 totals 14 residues. In nucleotides, the CDR3 is TGCAGTGCCCGGGGGGAATCGGATAGCTACGAGCAGTACTTC. It yields the protein CSARGESDSYEQYF.

This rearrangement joins TRBV7-2 to TRBJ1-1; D ambiguous. Germline V CDR1 and CDR2: SGHTA, FQGNSA. Trimming left V 5 bases short and J 4 bases short, with 11 bases between. The CDR3 totals 13 residues. Written as DNA, the CDR3 is TGTGCCAGCAGCGACCCTCCCAGCACTGAAGCTTTCTTT. It codes for CASSDPPSTEAFF.

The genes are TRBV5-1 and TRBJ2-1; 11 bases agree with TRBD2. Germline V gene sequence: CDR1 SGHRS, CDR2 YFSETQ. The CDR3 runs to 15 residues. V lost 2 bases and J lost 8; bases outside the gene matches: 6. The CDR3 loop is CASSFYLAGGDEQFF. The CDR3 DNA reads TGCGCCAGCAGCTTTTACCTAGCGGGGGGCGATGAGCAGTTCTTC.

In its sample, this clonotype was seen many times. This rearrangement joins TRBV20-1 to TRBJ2-7, with a weak D call TRBD1 (6 bases). V lost 1 base and J 4 bases, leaving 14 bases between the germline ends. Germline V CDR1 and CDR2: DFQATT, SNEGSKA (reference sequence). This CDR3 is built from 14 residues. The CDR3 spells CSARVGGAGYEQYF. The CDR3 DNA reads as TGCAGTGCTAGAGTTGGGGGCGCCGGGTACGAGCAGTACTTC.

This chain links TRBV20-1 with TRBJ2-3, with 10 bases identical to TRBD2. J gave up 1 base and V 3 bases, and 4 bases lay outside the gene matches. This CDR3 contains 15 residues. Germline CDR1 DFQATT, CDR2 SNEGSKA (reference sequence). The CDR3 region has the DNA TGCAGTGCTAGGTGGCTAGCGGGGGGCACAGATACGCAGTATTTT. As protein: CSARWLAGGTDTQYF.

This chain uses TRBV16 with TRBJ1-2; D is uncertain. V gave up 0 bases and J gave up 1 base, with 3 bases separating them. The CDR3 length is 13 residues. Germline assignment: CDR1 KGHSY and CDR2 FQNENV. CDR3 in amino acids: CASSQSNNYGYTF. For the CDR3, the DNA is TGTGCCAGCAGCCAATCGAATAACTATGGCTACACCTTC.

Comment on this clonotype: A much more abundant neighbour one base away suggests this may be a read error. The chain recombines TRBV3-1 with TRBJ1-1; TRBD1 agrees at 7 bases. Germline CDR1 is LGHDT and CDR2 is YNNKEL (reference sequence). The CDR3 length is 17 residues. CDR3 coding DNA: TGTGCCTGCAGTTTAAACAGGGGAGGCCCATCGAACACTGAAGCTTTCTTT. This gives the protein CACSLNRGGPSNTEAFF.

V gene TRBV4-1 combines with J gene TRBJ2-7; D remains ambiguous. Between the trimmed V and J ends, which lost 4 bases and 3 bases, there was a span of 10 bases. CDR3 length equals 13 residues. Germline assignment: CDR1 MGHRA and CDR2 YSYEKL. CDR3 in DNA: TGCGCCAGCAGCCCGAGCGAGAGCTACGAGCAGTACTTC. This encodes CASSPSESYEQYF.

On this clonotype itself: It may be a read error: a sequence one base away is much more abundant. The CDR3 loop is CASSREVTEQVF. Written as DNA, the CDR3 is TGTGCCAGCAGTCGGGAGGTAACCGAGCAGGTCTTC. V is TRBV12-3 or TRBV12-4 and J is TRBJ2-1, with 7 bases fitting TRBD2. This CDR3 has 12 amino acids.

The rearrangement uses TRBV27 and TRBJ2-2; 9 bases map to TRBD1. Unmatched junction bases numbered 7, after V lost 0 bases and J lost 5 bases. Per germline, CDR1 MNHEY and CDR2 SMNVEV (reference sequence). This CDR3 is built from 17 residues. CDR3 sequence (DNA): TGTGCCAGCAGTTTATCGTGGGGGACAGGGTGGACCGGGGAGCTGTTTTTT. Translation gives CASSLSWGTGWTGELFF.

The chain recombines TRBV13 with TRBJ1-1; D is possibly TRBD1 (5 bases). With 5 bases removed from V and 1 base from J, the gap between germline ends came to 14 bases. Germline loops: CDR1 PRHDT, CDR2 FYEKMQ (reference sequence). This CDR3 is built from 15 residues. CDR3 in amino acids: CASSASGAGNTEAFF. In DNA form, the CDR3 reads TGTGCCAGCAGCGCATCCGGGGCGGGGAACACTGAAGCTTTCTTT.

The J gene is TRBJ1-3, the V gene TRBV24-1; D is perhaps TRBD1 (6 bases). In germline, CDR1 is KGHDR, CDR2 SFDVKD. This CDR3 spans 15 amino acids. Deletions cut 6 bases from V and 5 bases from J, with 16 bases between. The CDR3 sequence is CATSSTGQLRNTIYF. The DNA for the CDR3 is TGTGCCACCAGTTCGACCGGACAGCTAAGAAACACCATATATTTT.

V is TRBV7-2 and J is TRBJ1-5; the D is unclear. This CDR3 is 14 amino acids long. In germline, CDR1 is SGHTA, CDR2 FQGNSA. Between the trimmed V and J ends, which lost 6 bases and 7 bases, there was a span of 16 bases. CDR3 loop: CASSSFGGWQPQHF. In DNA form, the CDR3 reads TGTGCCAGCAGTTCCTTCGGAGGGTGGCAGCCCCAGCATTTT.

The chain couples TRBV13 to TRBJ1-4, with D possibly TRBD1 on 5 matching bases. The V and J ends lost 5 bases and 6 bases respectively, with 16 bases between them. CDR1 is PRHDT and CDR2 is FYEKMQ in the germline V gene (reference sequence). This CDR3 is 15 amino acids long. CDR3 region: CASSPGGGEDEKLFF. Here the CDR3 DNA reads TGTGCCAGCAGCCCCGGTGGGGGGGAGGATGAAAAACTGTTTTTT.

The rearrangement uses TRBV5-1 and TRBJ2-5; the match to TRBD1 covers 7 bases. CDR1 is SGHRS and CDR2 is YFSETQ in the germline V gene. The CDR3 spans 14 residues. With 4 bases clipped from V and 1 base from J, the junction kept 4 bases outside the gene matches. CDR3: CASSLDRVQETQYF. The DNA of the CDR3 is TGCGCCAGCAGCCTAGACAGGGTCCAAGAGACCCAGTACTTC.

This clonotype has just a few counts. The rearrangement links TRBV19 to TRBJ2-3; D possibly corresponds to TRBD2 (5 bases). This CDR3 region has 15 residues. Trimming left V 1 base short and J 4 bases short, with 12 bases between. From germline, CDR1 is LNHDA and CDR2 SQIVND (reference sequence). CDR3 in amino acids: CASSIAGISSDTQYF. The DNA for the CDR3 is TGTGCCAGTAGTATAGCCGGGATCAGCTCAGATACGCAGTATTTT.

The chain joins TRBV20-1 to TRBJ2-1; no definite D call. Trimming pared 6 bases from V and 4 bases from J, leaving 22 bases between. Germline V gene data show CDR1 as DFQATT and CDR2 as SNEGSKA (reference sequence). The CDR3 consists of 16 residues. DNA for the CDR3: TGCAGTGCGACCGACGGGCAGCGTGGAGATTACAATGAGCAGTTCTTC. This sequence encodes CSATDGQRGDYNEQFF.

The rearrangement links TRBV12-5 to TRBJ1-2; a possible D gene is TRBD1 (5 bases). The CDR3 runs 14 residues. Germline CDR1 and CDR2: LGHNT and FRNRAP. V dropped 1 base and J dropped 5 bases, with 11 bases sitting between them. CDR3 DNA sequence: TGTGCTAGTGGTTTGGATACAGGCGCATATGGCTACACCTTC. Translating gives CASGLDTGAYGYTF.

This clonotype showed up just a few times. This chain joins TRBV20-1 and TRBJ1-4; D gene unclear. V dropped 5 bases and J dropped 2 bases, with 15 bases sitting between them. The germline gives CDR1 DFQATT, CDR2 SNEGSKA (reference sequence). The CDR3 is made up of 15 amino acids. CDR3 loop: CSAPGWADTNEKLFF. CDR3 bases: TGCAGTGCTCCCGGGTGGGCGGATACTAATGAAAAACTGTTTTTT.

This clonotype came up a few times. The rearrangement links TRBV12-3 or TRBV12-4 to TRBJ2-7, with D perhaps matching TRBD2 (6 bases). This CDR3 comprises 15 residues. V was trimmed by 5 bases and J by 3 bases, leaving 17 bases between them. This chain's CDR3 is CASSLGLLAVYEQYF. The DNA of the CDR3 is TGTGCCAGCAGTCTAGGCCTACTAGCCGTCTACGAGCAGTACTTC.